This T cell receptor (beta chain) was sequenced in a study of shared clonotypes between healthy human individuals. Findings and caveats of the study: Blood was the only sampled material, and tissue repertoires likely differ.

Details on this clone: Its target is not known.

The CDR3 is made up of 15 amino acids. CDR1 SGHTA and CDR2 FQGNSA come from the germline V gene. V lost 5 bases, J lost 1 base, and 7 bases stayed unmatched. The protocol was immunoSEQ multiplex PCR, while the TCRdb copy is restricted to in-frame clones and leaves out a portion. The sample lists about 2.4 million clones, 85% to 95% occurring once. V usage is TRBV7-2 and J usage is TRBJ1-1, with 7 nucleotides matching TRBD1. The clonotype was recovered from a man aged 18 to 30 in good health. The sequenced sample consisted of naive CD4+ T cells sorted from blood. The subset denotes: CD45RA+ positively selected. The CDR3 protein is CASSPRQGQNTEAFF. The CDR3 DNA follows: TGTGCCAGCAGCCCCCGACAGGGCCAGAACACTGAAGCTTTCTTT.